This T cell receptor beta chain came from a study of cytomegalovirus exposure and HLA in healthy donors. Study outcomes and limitations: There were 150 to 200 TCR beta chains listed as cytomegalovirus-associated.

This clone has just a few counts. Its antigen is not identified. The method was immunoSEQ multiplex PCR; TCRdb's version includes in-frame clones alone and lacks a portion of them. The data hold 150,000 to 200,000 clones, with 84% observed a single time. The donors were members of the validation cohort, which comprised around 110 subjects and was separate from the first cohort of roughly 700 subjects. The V end lost 3 bases, the J end lost 3 bases, and 9 bases lay between the germline ends. Looked up from germline, CDR1 is LNHNV and CDR2 is YYDKDF (reference sequence). The length of the CDR3 is 14 residues.

Sequenced sample: PBMCs. This chain uses TRBV15 with TRBJ2-1; tentatively, D is TRBD2 (5 bases). This receptor was taken from a young man in good health and CMV-seropositive. CDR3 residues: CATSSSRDYNEQFF. The CDR3 coding sequence is TGTGCCACCAGCAGCAGCCGGGACTACAATGAGCAGTTCTTC.